The present entry profiles one TCR beta chain with its context. Its antigen is unknown. Broader study findings: Tumor Treg TCRs overlapped most with tumor naive CD4+ cells. The TCR gene usage of tumor memory CD4+ T cells clustered together with blood and lymph node memory CD4+ cells and with lymph node naive CD4+ cells.

Constant-region reverse primers amplified full-length variable regions, followed by semi-nested Nested Universal Primer A PCR. MiXCR, run by TCRdb on the 5' RACE reads, gives a single entry per CDR3 protein. The sample yields roughly 40,000 distinct CDR3 sequences, 15% to 20% seen once. The source is a female donor with breast cancer. Sequencing was carried out using naive CD4+ T cells sorted from a lymph node. Subset of the sample: naive CD4+ T cells, CD4+CD45RA+CD25-.

The CDR3 region has the DNA TGCGCCAGCAGCGGGGGGACAGCGCCCGAGAACACTGAAGCTTTCTTT. Translated, it gives CASSGGTAPENTEAFF. V usage is TRBV5-1 and J usage is TRBJ1-1; TRBD1 matches 7 bases. The CDR3 extends over 16 amino acids. The V gene's germline CDR1 is SGHRS and CDR2 YFSETQ. Trimming cost V 4 bases and J 1 base; bases outside gene matches: 10.